Sequencing of this TCR beta chain was carried out in a study of T cell responses to AZD1222 COVID-19 vaccine. Study-level points and caveats: Nearly half of the spike-specific TCRs reportedly recognize variant regions that carry no mutations. Clonal diversity was possibly underestimated, and the donors were mostly white British, with more females. Just a handful of people given AZD1222 tested seropositive at baseline. Spike-specific TCR repertoires showed rising breadth and depth after two AZD1222 doses.

Looked up from germline, CDR1 is MDHEN and CDR2 is SYDVKM. The V end was cut by 3 bases, the J end by 1 base, with 10 bases between. The CDR3 extends over 15 amino acids. Data came from immunoSEQ multiplex PCR; TCRdb stores just in-frame clones and leaves some out. The sample lists approximately 200,000 clones, about 86% occurring once. Concerning this clone: Its antigen is not identified.

This sequence joins TRBV28 and TRBJ1-3, with D tentatively TRBD1 (5 bases). The receptor's source is an adult in good health. This sample comprised peripheral blood, obtained on day 0 of AZD1222 vaccination. CDR3 DNA: TGTGCCAGCAGTTTGGGGCAGGCATCTGGAAACACCATATATTTT. It codes for CASSLGQASGNTIYF.